The subject of this entry is one TCR beta chain. In the source study's methods: By means of reference gene primer amplification, nucleated cell counts were estimated. Assay used: immunoSEQ multiplex PCR; TCRdb lists only in-frame clones, some missing. For V, J and clone size, that table is used; D and trimming come from the DNA. The repertoire holds 160,000 or so clones, with around 80% as singletons. The data were obtained in a study of blood T cell repertoires in COVID-19. Study as a whole: Samples taken during acute and convalescent COVID-19 were collected in the United States, Italy and Spain. PBMCs, B-cell-depleted T cells, or T cells were the source of the cDNA or gDNA that made up the material.

Germline V CDR1 and CDR2: MNHEY, SVGAGI. V was clipped by 6 bases and J by 2 bases, with 10 bases between them. The CDR3 runs 13 residues. This chain joins TRBV6-5 and TRBJ1-1; D is perhaps TRBD1 (6 bases). Material for sequencing was peripheral blood. This sequence was found in a man in his fifties or sixties with active or convalescent COVID-19. Written as DNA, the CDR3 is TGTGCCAGCAGAGCAGGGGCCAACACTGAAGCTTTCTTT. Its protein product is CASRAGANTEAFF.